This T cell receptor beta chain is from a study of blood T cells in healthy people across ages. Study-wide background: About one barcoded beta molecule per two T cells was the capture yield of template switching.

Trimming pared 4 bases from V and 7 bases from J, leaving 7 bases between. This CDR3 has 11 amino acids. Germline V gene sequence: CDR1 MDHEN, CDR2 SYDVKM. The authors ran a second PCR of roughly 6 to 11 cycles using a sample-barcoded 5' primer and a J-beta primer mix. TCRdb passed the 5' RACE reads through MiXCR, listing each CDR3 protein once. The table includes 1.4 million to 1.5 million distinct CDR3 sequences, 42% detected once. The sequencing sample was made of blood. This sequence was found in a woman aged 18-29 years in good health. The chain carries TRBV28 and TRBJ1-2; possible D gene TRBD1, 6 bases. The CDR3, as DNA: TGTGCCAGCAGTTACAGGGTTGGCTACACCTTC. Its protein is CASSYRVGYTF.